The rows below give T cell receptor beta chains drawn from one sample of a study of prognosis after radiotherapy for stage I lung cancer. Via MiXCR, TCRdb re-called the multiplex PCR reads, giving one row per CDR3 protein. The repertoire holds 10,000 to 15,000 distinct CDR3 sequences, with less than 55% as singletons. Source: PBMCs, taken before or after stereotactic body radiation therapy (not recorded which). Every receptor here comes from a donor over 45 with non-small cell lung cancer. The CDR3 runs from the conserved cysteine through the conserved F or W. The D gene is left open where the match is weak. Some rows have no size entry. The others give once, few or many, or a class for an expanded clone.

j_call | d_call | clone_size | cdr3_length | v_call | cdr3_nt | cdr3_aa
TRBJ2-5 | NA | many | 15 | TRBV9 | TGTGCCAGCAGCGTAGGAAGGGGAGAGCAAGAGACCCAGTACTTC | CASSVGRGEQETQYF
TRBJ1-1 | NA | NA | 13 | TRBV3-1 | TGTGCCAGCAGCCAAGATATGAACACTGAAGCTTTCTTT | CASSQDMNTEAFF
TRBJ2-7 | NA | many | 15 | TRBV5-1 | TGCGCCAGCAGCTTGGACCAGCGGCAATCCTACGAGCAGTACTTC | CASSLDQRQSYEQYF
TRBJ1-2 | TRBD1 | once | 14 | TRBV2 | TGTGCCAGCAGGAGACAGGGGGTTGGGAATGGCTACACCTTC | CASRRQGVGNGYTF
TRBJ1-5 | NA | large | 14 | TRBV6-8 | TGTGCCAGCAGTTATTGGGAGTCGAATCAGCCCCAGCATTTT | CASSYWESNQPQHF
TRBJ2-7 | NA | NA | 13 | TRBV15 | TGTGCCACCAGCAGAGAGGGGGCCTACGAGCAGTACTTC | CATSREGAYEQYF
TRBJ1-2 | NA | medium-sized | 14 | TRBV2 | TGTGCCAGCAGTGAGGCAGGGGACGGCTATGGCTACACCTTC | CASSEAGDGYGYTF
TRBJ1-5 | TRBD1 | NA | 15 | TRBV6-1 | TGTGCCAGCATCGAAGGGGACAGCAGCAATCAGCCCCAGCATTTT | CASIEGDSSNQPQHF
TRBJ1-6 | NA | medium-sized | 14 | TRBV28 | TGTGCCAGCAGTTTGAACCCTTCCTATTCACCCCTCCACTTT | CASSLNPSYSPLHF
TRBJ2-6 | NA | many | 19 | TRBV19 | TGTGCCAGTAGTATCCCCACGGGCAGAAGAACGACTGGGGCCAACGTCCTGACTTTC | CASSIPTGRRTTGANVLTF
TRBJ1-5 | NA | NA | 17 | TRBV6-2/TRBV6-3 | TGTGCCAGCACCAGGCCCCTCGCCCGATATAGCAATCAGCCCCAGCATTTT | CASTRPLARYSNQPQHF
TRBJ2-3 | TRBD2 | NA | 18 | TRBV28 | TGTGCCAGCAGTTTCCTGATTCGACTAGCGGACCTCACAGATACGCAGTATTTT | CASSFLIRLADLTDTQYF
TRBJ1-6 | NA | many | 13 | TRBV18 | TGTGCCAGCTCACCACTCAAAAATTCACCCCTCCACTTT | CASSPLKNSPLHF
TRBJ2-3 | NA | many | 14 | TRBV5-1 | TGCGCCAGCAGCGGCAACGGGGCCCCCATTGCGCAGTATTTT | CASSGNGAPIAQYF
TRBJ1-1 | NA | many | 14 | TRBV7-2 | TGTGCCAGCAGCTTCGGCGGGGGATCCACTGAAGCTTTCTTT | CASSFGGGSTEAFF
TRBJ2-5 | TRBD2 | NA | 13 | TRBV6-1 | TGTGCCAGCAGCGGGGGGTACAGAGAGACCCAGTACTTC | CASSGGYRETQYF
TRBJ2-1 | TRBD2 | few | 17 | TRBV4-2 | TGTGCCAGCAGATGGCTAGCGGGAGGTCCCGGGGACAATGAGCAGTTCTTC | CASRWLAGGPGDNEQFF
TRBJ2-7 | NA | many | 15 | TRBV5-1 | TGCGCCAGCAGCTTTGTGCTGGGATCCCACTACGAGCAGTACTTC | CASSFVLGSHYEQYF
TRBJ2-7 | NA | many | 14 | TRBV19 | TGTGCCAGTAGTAGGGCTTCTAAGACCTACGAGCAGTACTTC | CASSRASKTYEQYF
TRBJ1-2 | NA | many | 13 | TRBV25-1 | TGTGCCAGCTCCGGGGGTTTTTGGTATGGCTACACCTTC | CASSGGFWYGYTF
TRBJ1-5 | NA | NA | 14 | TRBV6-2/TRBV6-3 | TGTGCCAGCAGCTTGGGACACTATTATCAGCCCCAGCATTTT | CASSLGHYYQPQHF
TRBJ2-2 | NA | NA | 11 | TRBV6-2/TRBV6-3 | TGTGCCAGCAGTTTGACTGGAGGGCTGTTTTTT | CASSLTGGLFF
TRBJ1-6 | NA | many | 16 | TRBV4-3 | TGCGCCAGCAGCCAAAGTCCCCGCTCCTATAATTCACCCCTCCACTTT | CASSQSPRSYNSPLHF
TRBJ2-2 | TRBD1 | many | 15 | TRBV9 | TGTGCCAGCAGCGTAACAGGGGGCTCCACCGGGGAGCTGTTTTTT | CASSVTGGSTGELFF
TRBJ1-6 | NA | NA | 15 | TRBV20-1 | TGCAGTGCTAGAGAAGGGGGGGAGTATAATTCACCCCTCCACTTT | CSAREGGEYNSPLHF
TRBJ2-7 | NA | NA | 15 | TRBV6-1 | TGTGCCAGCGCGGCCGGTGGGGCGGGCACCTACGAGCAGTACTTC | CASAAGGAGTYEQYF
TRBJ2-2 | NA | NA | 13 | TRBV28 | TGTGCCAGCAGTACCAGGGGTACCGGGGAGCTGTTTTTT | CASSTRGTGELFF
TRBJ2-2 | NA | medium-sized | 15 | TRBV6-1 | TGTGCCAGCAGCCAGGACGGACTACTGAGCGGGGAGCTGTTTTTT | CASSQDGLLSGELFF
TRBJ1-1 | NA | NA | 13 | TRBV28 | TGTGCCAGTCGAGCCCATACCACAGGTGAAGCTTTCTTT | CASRAHTTGEAFF
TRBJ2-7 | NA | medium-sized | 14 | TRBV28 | TGTGCCAGCAGTTTTTTTTCAGGGGACTACGAGCAGTACTTC | CASSFFSGDYEQYF
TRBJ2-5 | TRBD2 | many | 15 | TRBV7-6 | TGTGCCAGCAGCTTAGTTAGCGGGTACCAAGAGACCCAGTACTTC | CASSLVSGYQETQYF
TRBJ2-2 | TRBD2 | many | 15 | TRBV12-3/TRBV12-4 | TGTGCCAGCAGTCTAAGCGGGAGGCCCACCGGGGAGCTGTTTTTT | CASSLSGRPTGELFF
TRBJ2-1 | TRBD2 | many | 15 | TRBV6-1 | TGTGCCAGCAGACGCCCTAGCGGTGTGTACAATGAGCAGTTCTTC | CASRRPSGVYNEQFF
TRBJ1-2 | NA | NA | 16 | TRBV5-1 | TGCGCCAGCAGCTTGGCCGAAGTGGGGGGTCACTGTGGCTACACCTTC | CASSLAEVGGHCGYTF
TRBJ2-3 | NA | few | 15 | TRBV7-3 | TGTGCCAGCAGCTCCACAGGGATCCCCACAGATACGCAGTATTTT | CASSSTGIPTDTQYF
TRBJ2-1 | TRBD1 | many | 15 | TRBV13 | TGTGCCAGCAGCCAGGGACAGGGGTTGATTGATGAGCAGTTCTTC | CASSQGQGLIDEQFF
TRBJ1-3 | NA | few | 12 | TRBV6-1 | TGTGCCAGCACCACTCCTGGAAACACCATATATTTT | CASTTPGNTIYF
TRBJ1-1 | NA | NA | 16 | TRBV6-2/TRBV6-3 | TGTGCCAGCAGTTACGGTGGTGAGTTTCTGAACACTGAAGCTTTCTTT | CASSYGGEFLNTEAFF
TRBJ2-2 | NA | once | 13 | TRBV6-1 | TGTGCCAGCAGTGAGGGCGTGGCCCGGGAGCTTTTTTTT | CASSEGVARELFF
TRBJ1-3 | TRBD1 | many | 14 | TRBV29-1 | TGCAGCGCCGGCGGGACAGGCTCTGGAAACACCATATATTTT | CSAGGTGSGNTIYF
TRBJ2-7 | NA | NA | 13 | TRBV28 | TGTGCCAGCAGTTTCCGGGGTGCCTACGAGCAGTACTTC | CASSFRGAYEQYF
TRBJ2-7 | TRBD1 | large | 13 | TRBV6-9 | TGTGCCAGTATGACAGGGGGCTCCTACGAGCAGTACTTC | CASMTGGSYEQYF
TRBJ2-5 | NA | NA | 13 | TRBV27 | TGTGCCAGCAGTCTTCGACAGCAAGAGACCCAGTACTTC | CASSLRQQETQYF
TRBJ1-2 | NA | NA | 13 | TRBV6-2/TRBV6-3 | TGTGCCAGCAGTTTAAGCCAGGGCTATGGCTACACCTTC | CASSLSQGYGYTF